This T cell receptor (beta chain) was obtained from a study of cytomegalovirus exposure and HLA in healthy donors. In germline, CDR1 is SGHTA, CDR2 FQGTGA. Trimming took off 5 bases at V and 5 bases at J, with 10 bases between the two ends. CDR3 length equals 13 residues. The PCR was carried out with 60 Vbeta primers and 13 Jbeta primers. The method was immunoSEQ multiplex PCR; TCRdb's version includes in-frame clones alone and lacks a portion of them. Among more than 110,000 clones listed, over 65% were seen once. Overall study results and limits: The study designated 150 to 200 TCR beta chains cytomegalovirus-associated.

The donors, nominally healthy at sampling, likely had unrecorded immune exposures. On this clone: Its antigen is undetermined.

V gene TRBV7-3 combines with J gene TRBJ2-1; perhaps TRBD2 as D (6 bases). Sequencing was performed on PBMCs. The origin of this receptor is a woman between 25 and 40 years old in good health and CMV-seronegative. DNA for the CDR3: TGTGCCAGCAGCCGGGGGAGCAACAATGAGCAGTTCTTC. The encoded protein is CASSRGSNNEQFF.